This T cell receptor (beta chain) appears in the sequencing data of a study of shared clonotypes between healthy human individuals. General observations from the study: The small donor group covered limited genetic and exposure diversity. In the sorted subsets, rarefaction showed sequencing was incomplete despite large depth. Sharing across four donors was highest in naive CD4 (roughly 5%) and lowest in memory CD8 (roughly 0.4%).

This clone was detected once. Its antigen is currently unknown. CD45RO-negative, CCR7-selected cells formed the naive CD8 fraction, which excluded terminally differentiated effector memory CD45RA+ cells. This CDR3 is 15 amino acids long. Deletions cut 1 base from V and 5 bases from J, with 13 bases between. Germline V gene data show CDR1 as SGHAT and CDR2 as FQNNGV. It was around 220 ng DNA, tens of thousands of T cell genomes, that sorted-subset replicate PCRs used. Sequencing was performed with immunoSEQ multiplex PCR; in TCRdb, only in-frame clones are kept and a portion is missing. The sample has some 2.1 million clones; around 93% are singletons.

V and J are TRBV11-2 and TRBJ2-3; D gene ambiguous. What was sequenced was naive CD8+ T cells from PBMCs. This clonotype was obtained from a man aged 18-30 years in good health. Some clones in this sample may be carry-over from other donors' samples. The CDR3 reads CASSLALGRRDTQYF. DNA for the CDR3: TGTGCCAGCAGCTTAGCTTTAGGCCGGAGAGATACGCAGTATTTT. Filled out from reference TRBV11-2 and TRBJ2-3, the complete variable domain reads EAGVAQSPRYKIIEKRQSVAFWCNPISGHATLYWYQQILGQGPKLLIQFQNNGVVDDSQLPKDRFSAERLKGVDSTLKIQPAKLEDSAVYLCASSLALGRRDTQYFGPGTRLTVL.